This T cell receptor beta chain comes out of a study of T-cell reconstitution after alpha-beta-depleted transplantation in children (dated by TCRdb to 2016 to 2018). Study-level background: Using TCR repertoire profiling, the study quantitatively followed how T-cell immune reconstitution unfolded in children after TCRalphabeta/CD19-depleted allogeneic hematopoietic cell transplantation.

This clonotype appeared a few times. Its antigen target is currently unknown. It has no much larger one-base neighbor in the sample; base qualities were not kept. Receptors were amplified or captured by PCR. Data came from an Illumina HiSeq 2500. Molecular barcoding was employed in the preparation of TCR libraries, with unique molecular identifiers being used to normalize TCRbeta repertoire quantification. The raw public reads went through TCRdb reprocessing: fastp at Q25, MiXCR clone calling, in-frame beta chains kept. Here each entry gathers all rows of one CDR3 protein and keeps the most common genes and DNA. This sample gives some 300,000 distinct CDR3 sequences in total; over 9% of them show up just once. 7.5% of the sample lies in the top ten. Interpreted using the paper, the treatment or condition label stands for: allogeneic hematopoietic cell transplantation with graft depleted of TCRalphabeta T cells and CD19 B cells. The transplant recipients were children given TCRalphabeta/CD19-depleted allogeneic hematopoietic cell grafts.

V is pared back by 0 bases and J by 7 bases, with 6 bases lying between the germline termini. From its cysteine to its phenylalanine, the CDR3 spans 12 amino acids. Solely the CDR3 DNA is kept, with 36 bases framed from the first base. The germline V gene encodes CDR1 GTSNPN and CDR2 SVGIG (reference sequence). Broader findings and caveats from the paper: The high TCRbeta diversity at day 60 in some patients was ascribed to recipient T cells and intrathymic progenitors that had survived conditioning. Over the following months the frequencies of hyperexpanded clones went down, and after one year T-cell counts and TCRbeta diversity were mostly credited to newly produced T cells. Apparently early alphabetaT-cell count recovery about two months after transplant reportedly relied on only several hundred rapidly expanded clones derived from non-depleted graft cells.

The starting material was PBMCs, obtained before TCRalphabeta/CD19-depleted stem cell transplant. The sequence links TRBV30 to TRBJ2-2, with the D gene too uncertain to name. The sequence was obtained from a boy younger than two with acute myeloid leukemia, due to receive a stem cell transplant. In nucleotides, the sequence is TGTGCCTGGAGTGTAGGTGACGGGGAGCTGTTTTTT. It is translated as CAWSVGDGELFF.